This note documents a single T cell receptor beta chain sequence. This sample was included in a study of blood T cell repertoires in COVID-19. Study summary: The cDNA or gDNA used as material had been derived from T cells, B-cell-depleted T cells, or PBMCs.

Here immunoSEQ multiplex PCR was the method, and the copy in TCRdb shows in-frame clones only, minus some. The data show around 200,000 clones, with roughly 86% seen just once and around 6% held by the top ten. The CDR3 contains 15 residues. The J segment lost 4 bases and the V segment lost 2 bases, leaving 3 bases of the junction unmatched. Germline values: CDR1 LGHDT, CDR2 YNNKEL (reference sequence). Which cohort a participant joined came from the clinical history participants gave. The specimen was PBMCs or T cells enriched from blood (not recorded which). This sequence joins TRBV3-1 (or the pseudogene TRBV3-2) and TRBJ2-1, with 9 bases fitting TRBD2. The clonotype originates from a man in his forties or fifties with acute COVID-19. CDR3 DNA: TGTGCCAGCAGCCAATCTCTAGCGGGATACAATGAGCAGTTCTTC. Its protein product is CASSQSLAGYNEQFF.